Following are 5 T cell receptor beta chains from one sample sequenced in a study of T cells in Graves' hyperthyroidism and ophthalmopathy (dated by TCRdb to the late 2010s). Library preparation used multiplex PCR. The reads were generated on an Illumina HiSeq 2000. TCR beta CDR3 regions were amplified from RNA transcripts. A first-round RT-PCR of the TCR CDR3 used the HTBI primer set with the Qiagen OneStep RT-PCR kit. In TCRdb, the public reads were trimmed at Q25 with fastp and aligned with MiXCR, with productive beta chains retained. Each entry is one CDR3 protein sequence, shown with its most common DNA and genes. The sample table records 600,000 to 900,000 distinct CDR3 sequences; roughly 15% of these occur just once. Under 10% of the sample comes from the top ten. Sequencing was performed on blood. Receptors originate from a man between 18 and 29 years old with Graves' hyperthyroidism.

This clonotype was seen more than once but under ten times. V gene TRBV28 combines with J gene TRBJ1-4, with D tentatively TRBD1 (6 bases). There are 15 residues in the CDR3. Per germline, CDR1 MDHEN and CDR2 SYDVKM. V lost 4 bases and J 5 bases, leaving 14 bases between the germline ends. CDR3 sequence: CASSWSTGLNEKLFF. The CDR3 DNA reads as TGTGCCAGCAGTTGGTCGACAGGACTAAATGAAAAACTGTTTTTT.

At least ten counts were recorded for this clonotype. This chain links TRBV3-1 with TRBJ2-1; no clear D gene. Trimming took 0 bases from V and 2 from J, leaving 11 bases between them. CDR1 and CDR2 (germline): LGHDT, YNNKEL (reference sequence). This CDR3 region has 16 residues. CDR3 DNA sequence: TGTGCCAGCAGCCAAGAAATACGGGCGGCCTACAATGAGCAGTTCTTC. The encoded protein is CASSQEIRAAYNEQFF.

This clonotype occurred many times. The CDR3 loop reads CASTLRGIGETDYEQYF. The CDR3 DNA is TGTGCCAGCACCCTTCGGGGTATTGGGGAAACGGACTACGAGCAGTACTTC. The V call is TRBV28, the J call TRBJ2-7, with D maybe TRBD2 (5 bases). Trimming stripped 7 bases from V and 3 bases from J, with 25 bases between. Germline CDR1 is MDHEN and CDR2 is SYDVKM. The CDR3 is made up of 17 amino acids.

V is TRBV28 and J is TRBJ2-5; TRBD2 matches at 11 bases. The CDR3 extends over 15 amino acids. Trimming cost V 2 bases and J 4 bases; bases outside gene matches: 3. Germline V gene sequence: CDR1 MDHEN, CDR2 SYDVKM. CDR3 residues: CASSLLAGGAETQYF. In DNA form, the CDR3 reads TGTGCCAGCAGTTTACTAGCGGGAGGAGCAGAGACCCAGTACTTC.

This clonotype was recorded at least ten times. This CDR3 is CASSTPSGSSDTQYF. In DNA form, the CDR3 reads TGTGCCAGCAGCACCCCTAGCGGGAGTTCAGATACGCAGTATTTT. The rearrangement joins TRBV7-9 to TRBJ2-3; 10 bases line up with TRBD2. The germline CDR1 and CDR2 sequences are SEHNR and FQNEAQ (reference sequence). This CDR3 has 15 amino acids. Trimming removed 5 bases from V and 4 bases from J; junction bases left unmatched: 6. The whole variable domain, remainder taken from reference TRBV7-9 and TRBJ2-3, is DTGVSQNPRHKITKRGQNVTFRCDPISEHNRLYWYRQTLGQGPEFLTYFQNEAQLEKSRLLSDRFSAERPKGSFSTLEIQRTEQGDSAMYLCASSTPSGSSDTQYFGPGTRLTVL.